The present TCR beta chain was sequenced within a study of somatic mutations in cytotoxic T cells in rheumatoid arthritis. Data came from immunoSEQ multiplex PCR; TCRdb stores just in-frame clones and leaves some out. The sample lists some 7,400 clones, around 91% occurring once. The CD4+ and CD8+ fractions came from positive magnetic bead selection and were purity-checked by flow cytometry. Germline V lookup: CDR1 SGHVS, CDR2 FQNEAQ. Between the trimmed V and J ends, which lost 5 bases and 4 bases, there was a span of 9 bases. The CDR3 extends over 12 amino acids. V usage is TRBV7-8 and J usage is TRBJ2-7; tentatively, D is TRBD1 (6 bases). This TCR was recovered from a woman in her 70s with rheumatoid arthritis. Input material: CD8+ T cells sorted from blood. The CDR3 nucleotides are TGTGCCAGCAGCGCACAGGGTTACGAGCAGTACTTC. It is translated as CASSAQGYEQYF.